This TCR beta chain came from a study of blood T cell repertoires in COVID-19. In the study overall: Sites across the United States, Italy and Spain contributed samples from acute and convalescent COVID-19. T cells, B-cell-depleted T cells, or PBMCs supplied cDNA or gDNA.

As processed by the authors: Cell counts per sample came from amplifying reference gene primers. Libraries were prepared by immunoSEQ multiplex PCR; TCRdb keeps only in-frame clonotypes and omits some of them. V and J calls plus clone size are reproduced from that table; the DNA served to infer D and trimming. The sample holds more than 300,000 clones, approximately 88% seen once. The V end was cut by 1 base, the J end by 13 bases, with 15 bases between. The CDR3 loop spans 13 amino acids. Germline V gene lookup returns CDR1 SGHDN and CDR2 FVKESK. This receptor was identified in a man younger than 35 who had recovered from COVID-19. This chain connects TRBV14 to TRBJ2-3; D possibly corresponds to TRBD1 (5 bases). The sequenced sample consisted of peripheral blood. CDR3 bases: TGTGCCAGCAGCCAAGCCGGCCCAGGGCCCAAGTATTTT. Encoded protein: CASSQAGPGPKYF.